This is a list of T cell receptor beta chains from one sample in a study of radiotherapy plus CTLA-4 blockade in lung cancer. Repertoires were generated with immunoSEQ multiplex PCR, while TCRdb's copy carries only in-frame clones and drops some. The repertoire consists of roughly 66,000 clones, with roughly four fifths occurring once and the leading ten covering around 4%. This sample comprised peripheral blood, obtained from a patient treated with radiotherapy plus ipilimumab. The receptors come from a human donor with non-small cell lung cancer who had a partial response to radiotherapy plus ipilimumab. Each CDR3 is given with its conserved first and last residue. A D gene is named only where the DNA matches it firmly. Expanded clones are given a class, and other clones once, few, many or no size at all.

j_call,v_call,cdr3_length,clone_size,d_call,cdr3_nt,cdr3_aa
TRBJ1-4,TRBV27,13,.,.,TGTGCCAGCAGTTCGGCAACTAATGAAAAACTGTTTTTT,CASSSATNEKLFF
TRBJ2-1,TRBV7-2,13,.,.,TGTGCCAGCAGCTTAGTTAGTCTCGATGAGCAGTTCTTC,CASSLVSLDEQFF
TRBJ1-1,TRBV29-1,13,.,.,TGCAGCGTTGACGGACAGAAGAACACTGAAGCTTTCTTT,CSVDGQKNTEAFF
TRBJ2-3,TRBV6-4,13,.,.,TGTGCCAGCAGTGACAGGCGAGGAGATACGCAGTATTTT,CASSDRRGDTQYF
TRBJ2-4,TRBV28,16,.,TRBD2,TGTGCCAGCAGTTCACCAGCGGGGGGCGCCAAAAACATTCAGTACTTC,CASSSPAGGAKNIQYF
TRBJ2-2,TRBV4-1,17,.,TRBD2,TGCGCCAGCAGCCAAGGACGACTAGCGGGAGCGGGTGGGGAGCTGTTTTTT,CASSQGRLAGAGGELFF
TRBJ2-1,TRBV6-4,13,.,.,TGTGCCAGCAGTGTGGCAAACTACAATGAGCAGTTCTTC,CASSVANYNEQFF
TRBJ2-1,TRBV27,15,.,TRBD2,TGTGCCAGCAGTTACCTCTGGACTAGCGGGAGAGAGGAGTTCTTC,CASSYLWTSGREEFF
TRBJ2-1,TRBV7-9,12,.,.,TGTGCCAGCAGCTTACAGTGGTATGAGCAGTTCTTC,CASSLQWYEQFF
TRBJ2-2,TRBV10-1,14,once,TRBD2,TGCGCCAGCCAGGGACTAGCGAGAACCGGGGAGCTGTTTTTT,CASQGLARTGELFF
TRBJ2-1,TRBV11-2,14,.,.,TGTGCCAGCAGCGTACTAAGCCAGTACAATGAGCAGTTCTTC,CASSVLSQYNEQFF
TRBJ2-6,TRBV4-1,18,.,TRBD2,TGCGCCAGCAGCCAAGATCGGGCGGGAGGGCCTGGGGCCAACGTCCTGACTTTC,CASSQDRAGGPGANVLTF
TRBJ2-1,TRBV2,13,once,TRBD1,TGTGCCACCCGACGGGGACAGTACAATGAGCAGTTCTTC,CATRRGQYNEQFF
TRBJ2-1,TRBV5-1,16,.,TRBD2,TGCGCCAGCAGCTTGGTAGCGGGAGGGGATTGGAATGAGCAGTTCTTC,CASSLVAGGDWNEQFF
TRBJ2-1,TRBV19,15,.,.,TGTGCCAGTAGTATACCGACAGGTTCCTACAATGAGCAGTTCTTC,CASSIPTGSYNEQFF
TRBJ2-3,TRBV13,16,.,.,TGTGCCAGCAGCTTAGTGGTTAGCGGAAGTGGAGATACGCAGTATTTT,CASSLVVSGSGDTQYF
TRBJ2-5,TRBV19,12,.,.,TGTGCCAGTAGTCGAGGGTTGGAGACCCAGTACTTC,CASSRGLETQYF
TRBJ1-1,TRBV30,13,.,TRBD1,TGTGCCTGTCACAGGGGGCGAGGCACTGAAGCTTTCTTT,CACHRGRGTEAFF
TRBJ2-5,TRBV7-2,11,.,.,TGTGCCAGCAGCTTCGGGGAGACCCAGTACTTC,CASSFGETQYF
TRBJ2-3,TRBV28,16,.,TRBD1,TGTGCCAGCAGTTCTACCGGGACAGGGAAGGCAGATACGCAGTATTTT,CASSSTGTGKADTQYF
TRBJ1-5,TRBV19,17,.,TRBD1,TGTGCCAGTAGCGAAAAGACAGGGGCATATAGCAATCAGCCCCAGCATTTT,CASSEKTGAYSNQPQHF
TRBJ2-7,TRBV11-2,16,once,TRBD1,TGTGCCAGCACCCTTGACAGGGTCCCGAGCTCCTACGAGCAGTACTTC,CASTLDRVPSSYEQYF
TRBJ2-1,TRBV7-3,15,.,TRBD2,TGTGCCAGCAGCCTAGCGGGAGGGCCATGGTATGAGCAGTTCTTC,CASSLAGGPWYEQFF
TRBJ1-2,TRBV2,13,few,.,TGTGCCAGCAGGGGGGACAATAGAAACGGCTACACCTTC,CASRGDNRNGYTF
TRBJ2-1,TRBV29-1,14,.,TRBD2,TGCAGCTCAGGACTAGCGGGAGTCTACAATGAGCAGTTCTTC,CSSGLAGVYNEQFF
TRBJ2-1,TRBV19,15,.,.,TGTGCCAGTAGTATGACCTCTAGCTCCTACAATGAGCAGTTCTTC,CASSMTSSSYNEQFF
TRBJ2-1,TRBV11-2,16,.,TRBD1,TGTGCCAGCAGCCCAGTTCATGGGACAGGGGACAATGAGCAGTTCTTC,CASSPVHGTGDNEQFF
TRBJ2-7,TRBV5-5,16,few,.,TGTGCCAGCAGGCAGGGCCCCGACAGCAACTCCTACGAGCAGTACTTC,CASRQGPDSNSYEQYF
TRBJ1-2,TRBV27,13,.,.,TGTGCAACTAGGGACACCGATAACTATGGCTACACCTTC,CATRDTDNYGYTF
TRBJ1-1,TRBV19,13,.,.,TGTGCCAGTAGTAAATTACAGGGCACTGAAGCTTTCTTT,CASSKLQGTEAFF
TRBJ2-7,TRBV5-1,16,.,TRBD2,TGCGCCAGCAGCTCTACAATGACTAGCGGGAGCAGCGAGCAGTACTTC,CASSSTMTSGSSEQYF
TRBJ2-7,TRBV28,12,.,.,TGTGCAGAGGGCAGGTCCGTATACGAGCAGTACTTC,CAEGRSVYEQYF
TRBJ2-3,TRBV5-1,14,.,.,TGCGCCAGCAGGGACTCCGATAGCACAGATACGCAGTATTTT,CASRDSDSTDTQYF
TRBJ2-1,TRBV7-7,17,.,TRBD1,TGTGCCAGCAGCTCCACAGGACGGACAGGGTCCTACAATGAGCAGTTCTTC,CASSSTGRTGSYNEQFF
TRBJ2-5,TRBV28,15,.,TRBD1,TGTGCCAGCAAACCCGGGACAGTCCATACAGAGACCCAGTACTTC,CASKPGTVHTETQYF
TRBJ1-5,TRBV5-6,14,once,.,TGTGCCAGCAGCTTGACAGGGTACAATCAGCCCCAGCATTTT,CASSLTGYNQPQHF
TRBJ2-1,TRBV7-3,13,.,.,TGTGCCAGCAGCGTGGGAGTGGACAATGAGCAGTTCTTC,CASSVGVDNEQFF
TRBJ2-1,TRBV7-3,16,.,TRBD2,TGTGCCAGCAGCTTAACTAGCGGGAGGGCCGGAAATGAGCAGTTCTTC,CASSLTSGRAGNEQFF
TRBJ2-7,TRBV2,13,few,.,TGTGCCAGCAGGGAACAGGGTTTGGGCGAGCAGTACTTC,CASREQGLGEQYF
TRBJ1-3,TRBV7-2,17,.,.,TGTGCCAGCAGCTTCCGCAGTCCGTTCAACCCTGGAAACACCATATATTTT,CASSFRSPFNPGNTIYF
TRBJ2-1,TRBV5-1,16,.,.,TGCGCCAGCAGCTTGGGTTCCGGGAAGGGCTACAATGAGCAGTTCTTC,CASSLGSGKGYNEQFF
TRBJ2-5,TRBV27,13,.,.,TGTGCCAGCAGTTGGGAGAGTCGAGAGACCCAGTACTTC,CASSWESRETQYF
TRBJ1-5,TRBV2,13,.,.,TGTGCCAGCACAGCGGGGTCCAATCAGCCCCAGCATTTT,CASTAGSNQPQHF
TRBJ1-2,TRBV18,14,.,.,TGTGCCAGCTCACCAATGGACTATGAATATGGCTACACCTTC,CASSPMDYEYGYTF
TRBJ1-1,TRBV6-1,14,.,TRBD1,TGTGCCAGCAGTGAGTCCCGGGACAGGGGGGTAGCTTTCTTT,CASSESRDRGVAFF
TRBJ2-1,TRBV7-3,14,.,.,TGTGCCAGCAGCCCCGCGGACTCATACAATGAGCAGTTCTTC,CASSPADSYNEQFF
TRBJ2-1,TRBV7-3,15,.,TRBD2,TGTGCCAGCACCCCGACTAGCGGCCCCTACAATGAGCAGTTCTTC,CASTPTSGPYNEQFF
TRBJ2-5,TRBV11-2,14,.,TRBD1,TGTGCCAGCAGCCTGACAGGGGGACAAGAGACCCAGTACTTC,CASSLTGGQETQYF
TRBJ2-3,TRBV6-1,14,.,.,TGTGCCAGCAGTCAGGGGGGTAGCACAGATACGCAGTATTTT,CASSQGGSTDTQYF
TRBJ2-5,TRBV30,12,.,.,TGTGCCTGGAAGGGACTCTCAGAGACCCAGTACTTC,CAWKGLSETQYF
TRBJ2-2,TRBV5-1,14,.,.,TGCGCCAGCAGCTTGGCAGGGGAGAGTGGGGAGCTGTTTTTT,CASSLAGESGELFF
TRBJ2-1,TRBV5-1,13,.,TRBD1,TGCGCCAGCAGCCGTACGACAGGGAATGAGCAGTTCTTC,CASSRTTGNEQFF
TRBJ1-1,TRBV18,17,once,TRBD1,TGTGCCAGCTCACCCCCTAACTCCGGGACAGTGAACACTGAAGCTTTCTTT,CASSPPNSGTVNTEAFF
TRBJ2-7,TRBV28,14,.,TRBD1,TGTGCCAGCAGTACGGGACAGGGGGCCTACGAGCAGTACTTC,CASSTGQGAYEQYF
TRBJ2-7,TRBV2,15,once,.,TGTGCCAGCAGTGTTCAGACAGCACTCTTGGGCGAGCAGTACTTC,CASSVQTALLGEQYF
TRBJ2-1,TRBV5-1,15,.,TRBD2,TGCGCCAGCAGCTTGGTCCTAGCGGGAGGGTATGAGCAGTTCTTC,CASSLVLAGGYEQFF
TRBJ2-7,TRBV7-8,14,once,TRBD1,TGTGCCAGCAGGACTACCGGGACAGGGGGCGAGCAGTACTTC,CASRTTGTGGEQYF
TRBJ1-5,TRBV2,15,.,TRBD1,TGTGCCAGCAGGCAGGGGGCGCAAAGCAATCAGCCCCAGCATTTT,CASRQGAQSNQPQHF
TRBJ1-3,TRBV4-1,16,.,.,TGCGCCAGCAGCTTTCCAGACAGGAGATCTGGAAACACCATATATTTT,CASSFPDRRSGNTIYF
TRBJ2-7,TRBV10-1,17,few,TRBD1,TGCGCCAGCAGTTCTGGGCAGGGGGCCCCCTCTACCTACGAGCAGTACTTC,CASSSGQGAPSTYEQYF